The sequence of this T cell receptor beta chain was determined in a study of T cell responses to AZD1222 COVID-19 vaccine. Study-level findings and limits: Just six people given AZD1222 tested seropositive at baseline. Nearly half of spike-specific TCRs reportedly target variant regions that are unmutated in the B.1.351 and B.1.1.7 variants. Females outnumbered males among donors, who were mostly white British; clonal diversity was possibly underestimated.

Assay used: immunoSEQ multiplex PCR; TCRdb lists only in-frame clones, some missing. The sample contains hundreds of thousands of clones, about 93% of which appear only once. V was clipped by 6 bases and J by 0 bases, with 8 bases between them. The CDR3 extends over 14 amino acids. The germline V gene encodes CDR1 MNHEY and CDR2 SVGAGI. A word on this clone: What it binds is not known.

The rearrangement joins TRBV6-5 to TRBJ2-2; no reliable D call. The specimen comprised peripheral blood, sampled on day 0 of MenACWY control vaccination. The sequence derives from an adult in good health. The chain's CDR3 is CASSQVPNTGELFF. The CDR3, as DNA: TGTGCCAGCAGCCAGGTACCGAACACCGGGGAGCTGTTTTTT.